This TCR beta chain emerged from a study of blood T cell repertoires in COVID-19. Original data processing: Reference gene primer amplification gave estimated nucleated cell counts. Sequencing was performed with immunoSEQ multiplex PCR; in TCRdb, only in-frame clones are kept and a portion is missing. The V and J calls and clone size are taken from that table; D and trimming were inferred from the DNA. The sample lists 130,000 to 150,000 clones; 82% were seen once. Germline V lookup: CDR1 SGHDN, CDR2 FVKESK. With 2 bases clipped from V and 5 bases from J, the junction kept 3 bases outside the gene matches. This CDR3 has 15 residues.

The sequence came from a human donor with acute or convalescent COVID-19. The donor label of this sample is uncertain. This rearrangement joins TRBV14 to TRBJ2-1; 10 nucleotides line up with TRBD2. The specimen was peripheral blood. The CDR3 loop is CASSQFSGGNNEQFF. The CDR3 DNA follows: TGTGCCAGCAGCCAATTTAGCGGGGGGAACAATGAGCAGTTCTTC. The variable domain in full, completed from reference TRBV14 and TRBJ2-1, reads EAGVTQFPSHSVIEKGQTVTLRCDPISGHDNLYWYRRVMGKEIKFLLHFVKESKQDESGMPNNRFLAERTGGTYSTLKVQPAELEDSGVYFCASSQFSGGNNEQFFGPGTRLTVL.